A selection of T cell receptor beta chains follows, all from one sample in a study of response to subunit inactivated influenza vaccine. TCRdb redid the calling of the RT-PCR reads with MiXCR, one entry per CDR3 protein. The sample has a few hundred thousand distinct CDR3 sequences, around 13% seen once. Sequencing was performed on PBMCs from blood, taken about 13 days after vaccination. Receptor source: a man in his fifties who received an inactivated influenza vaccine. The CDR3 runs from the conserved cysteine through the conserved F or W. D genes are given only for firm matches. Clone size is not always given. Where it is, it says once, few, many or a class for expanded clones.

size,D,J,V,CDR3,DNA
few,-,TRBJ1-1,TRBV7-9,CASSSTGRSEAFF,TGTGCCAGCAGCTCCACAGGGCGCTCTGAAGCTTTCTTT
-,-,TRBJ1-4,TRBV20-1,CSARGWGAVNEKLFF,TGCAGTGCTAGGGGCTGGGGGGCTGTTAATGAAAAACTGTTTTTT
-,-,TRBJ2-7,TRBV28,CASTPEGQHYEQYF,TGTGCCAGCACCCCGGAGGGGCAGCACTACGAGCAGTACTTC
-,TRBD1,TRBJ2-7,TRBV20-1,CSARSHGQGPVYEQYF,TGCAGTGCTAGATCTCACGGACAGGGCCCTGTCTACGAGCAGTACTTC
-,-,TRBJ1-1,TRBV12-3/TRBV12-4,CASRQLTEAFF,TGTGCCAGCCGACAGCTCACTGAAGCTTTCTTT
-,-,TRBJ1-3,TRBV6-5,CASSYHQRFASGNTIYF,TGTGCCAGCAGTTACCACCAGAGGTTCGCCTCTGGAAACACCATATATTTT
-,-,TRBJ2-7,TRBV20-1,CSAFTGNPPYEQYF,TGCAGTGCTTTCACAGGCAACCCCCCCTACGAGCAGTACTTC
-,-,TRBJ2-3,TRBV28,CASSFGAGSLDTQYF,TGTGCCAGCAGTTTCGGGGCGGGGAGTTTGGATACGCAGTATTTT
once,TRBD2,TRBJ2-2,TRBV10-3,CATLAGGVTGELFF,TGTGCCACCCTAGCGGGAGGCGTTACCGGGGAGCTGTTTTTT
few,-,TRBJ1-4,TRBV29-1,CSVQIRPGANEKLFF,TGCAGCGTCCAAATAAGGCCAGGAGCTAATGAAAAACTGTTTTTT
-,-,TRBJ2-7,TRBV20-1,CSATRRLGGLEQYF,TGCAGTGCTACCCGGCGGCTAGGGGGGTTGGAGCAGTACTTC
many,-,TRBJ2-4,TRBV11-2,CASSPDRFLAKNIQYF,TGTGCCAGCAGCCCAGACAGGTTTCTAGCCAAAAACATTCAGTACTTC
few,-,TRBJ2-1,TRBV30,CAWSVKGSPYNEQFF,TGTGCCTGGAGTGTAAAGGGGTCCCCCTACAATGAGCAGTTCTTC
-,-,TRBJ1-6,TRBV7-2,CASSPSVSSYNSPLHF,TGTGCCAGCAGCCCCTCGGTTAGCTCCTATAATTCACCCCTCCACTTT
few,TRBD2,TRBJ2-3,TRBV5-1,CASSLDSGGPGDTQYF,TGCGCCAGCAGCTTGGATAGCGGGGGGCCAGGGGATACGCAGTATTTT
-,-,TRBJ2-5,TRBV12-3/TRBV12-4,CASSFLEETQCF,TGTGCCAGCAGTTTTCTTGAAGAGACCCAGTGCTTC
-,-,TRBJ1-5,TRBV2,CASNRDGSNQPQHF,TGTGCCAGCAACCGGGACGGAAGCAATCAGCCCCAGCATTTT
few,TRBD1,TRBJ1-4,TRBV6-1,CASRTGPNEKLFF,TGTGCCTCCCGGACAGGGCCTAATGAAAAACTGTTTTTT
few,TRBD1,TRBJ2-3,TRBV19,CASSILDRETDTQYF,TGTGCCAGTAGTATCCTAGACAGGGAGACAGATACGCAGTATTTT
many,-,TRBJ2-7,TRBV6-2/TRBV6-3,CASTRGGWRDEQYF,TGTGCCAGCACCAGAGGTGGGTGGCGAGACGAGCAGTACTTC
few,-,TRBJ2-1,TRBV20-1,CSAVDNEQFF,TGCAGTGCCGTAGACAATGAGCAGTTCTTC
-,TRBD1,TRBJ2-5,TRBV28,CASRGQLKTQYF,TGTGCCAGCAGGGGACAGTTGAAGACCCAGTACTTC
-,TRBD1,TRBJ2-1,TRBV7-2,CASSYQTGLYNEQFF,TGTGCCAGCAGCTACCAGACAGGGCTCTACAATGAGCAGTTCTTC
few,-,TRBJ2-3,TRBV7-2,CASSPHGLGTDTQYF,TGTGCCAGCAGCCCCCACGGACTGGGCACAGATACGCAGTATTTT
-,-,TRBJ2-5,TRBV6-5,CASSYSFDRKETQYF,TGTGCCAGCAGTTACTCGTTCGACAGAAAAGAGACCCAGTACTTC
-,TRBD2,TRBJ2-3,TRBV20-1,CSAKWRERGDTQYF,TGCAGTGCTAAGTGGCGGGAGCGAGGAGATACGCAGTATTTT
few,-,TRBJ2-2,TRBV9,CASLPGSDTGELFF,TGTGCCAGCCTCCCGGGTAGCGACACCGGGGAGCTGTTTTTT
few,TRBD1,TRBJ1-4,TRBV6-2/TRBV6-3,CASSRPTGGLEKLFF,TGTGCCAGCAGCCGCCCGACAGGGGGCCTAGAAAAACTGTTTTTT
-,-,TRBJ2-4,TRBV7-2,CASSLAIGEQNIQYF,TGTGCCAGCAGCTTAGCCATCGGGGAGCAAAACATTCAGTACTTC
few,-,TRBJ2-7,TRBV3-1,CASSSDVDEQYF,TGTGCCAGCAGCTCAGATGTCGACGAGCAGTACTTC
-,TRBD1,TRBJ2-5,TRBV6-1,CASSRGQATQETQYF,TGTGCCAGCAGCCGAGGACAGGCGACCCAAGAGACCCAGTACTTC
many,-,TRBJ1-4,TRBV5-5,CASSVVGSSEKLFF,TGTGCCAGCAGCGTAGTGGGTTCGAGTGAAAAACTGTTTTTT
-,-,TRBJ1-6,TRBV27,CASSLGTPSNSPLHF,TGTGCCAGCAGTCTCGGGACCCCGTCCAATTCACCCCTCCACTTT
many,-,TRBJ2-7,TRBV20-1,CSASVLTYEQYF,TGCAGTGCTAGCGTACTAACCTACGAGCAGTACTTC
-,-,TRBJ2-2,TRBV19,CASALSAGELFF,TGTGCCAGTGCCCTGTCGGCCGGGGAGCTGTTTTTT
few,-,TRBJ2-7,TRBV20-1,CSAEDPGRTQYF,TGCAGTGCTGAGGACCCAGGGAGGACGCAGTACTTC
few,TRBD1,TRBJ1-2,TRBV5-1,CASSDLDRGYGYTF,TGCGCCAGCAGCGATCTGGACAGGGGCTATGGCTACACCTTC
-,-,TRBJ1-2,TRBV5-6,CASSLVERRYGYTF,TGTGCCAGCAGCTTGGTGGAGAGACGCTATGGCTACACCTTC
-,-,TRBJ2-2,TRBV3-1,CASSQDPYLTGELFF,TGTGCCAGCAGCCAAGATCCATACTTAACCGGGGAGCTGTTTTTT
few,TRBD2,TRBJ2-2,TRBV27,CASTITRGANTGELFF,TGTGCCAGTACGATCACGCGGGGGGCAAACACCGGGGAGCTGTTTTTT
few,TRBD2,TRBJ2-1,TRBV7-9,CASSSQLAGGHEQFF,TGTGCCAGCAGCTCCCAACTAGCGGGAGGGCATGAGCAGTTCTTC
many,-,TRBJ2-7,TRBV28,CASSFAQGRYEQYF,TGTGCCAGCAGTTTCGCACAGGGCAGATACGAGCAGTACTTC
few,-,TRBJ1-5,TRBV7-9,CASSLGDPSNQPQHF,TGTGCCAGCAGCTTAGGTGACCCTAGCAATCAGCCCCAGCATTTT
few,-,TRBJ2-2,TRBV7-9,CASSGSSSTGELFF,TGTGCCAGCAGCGGATCTAGTTCCACCGGGGAGCTGTTTTTT
-,-,TRBJ2-1,TRBV24-1,CATSDAGGKFVMRNEQFF,TGTGCCACCAGTGATGCTGGGGGCAAGTTCGTGATGCGCAATGAGCAGTTCTTC
-,TRBD2,TRBJ2-1,TRBV7-6,CASSPRTSGGEQFF,TGTGCCAGCAGCCCCCGGACTAGCGGTGGTGAGCAGTTCTTC
many,-,TRBJ2-3,TRBV5-1,CASSPAAYTDTQYF,TGCGCCAGCAGCCCGGCCGCTTACACAGATACGCAGTATTTT
-,-,TRBJ2-5,TRBV5-1,CASSLRQSGTQYF,TGCGCCAGCAGCTTGCGACAGAGTGGGACCCAGTACTTC
few,TRBD2,TRBJ2-1,TRBV20-1,CSARYLAGEAYNEQFF,TGCAGTGCTAGATATCTAGCGGGGGAAGCCTACAATGAGCAGTTCTTC
few,-,TRBJ2-7,TRBV27,CASSFLAASYEQYF,TGTGCCAGCAGTTTTCTGGCAGCTAGCTACGAGCAGTACTTC
many,-,TRBJ2-3,TRBV15,CATSRSHGDTQYF,TGTGCCACCAGCAGATCCCACGGGGATACGCAGTATTTT
-,-,TRBJ2-1,TRBV4-3,CASSPQWGGNEQFF,TGCGCCAGCAGCCCCCAATGGGGTGGTAATGAGCAGTTCTTC
few,-,TRBJ2-7,TRBV20-1,CSAGLTGLREQYF,TGCAGTGCGGGTCTAACGGGGCTTCGGGAGCAGTACTTC